This TCR beta chain was captured in a study of T cells in Graves' hyperthyroidism and ophthalmopathy. The germline V gene encodes CDR1 MNHEY and CDR2 SVGAGI. This CDR3 region has 15 residues. Trimming cost V 0 bases and J 10 bases; bases outside gene matches: 6. Orbital computed tomography, thyroid ultrasound, serum thyroxine and TRAb, and clinical symptoms together informed the diagnoses. Isolation of PBMCs was performed on 9.5 to 10 ml fresh peripheral blood. This clonotype was detected many times. TCR beta CDR3 regions were amplified from RNA transcripts. The HTBI primer set drove a first-round RT-PCR of the TCR CDR3. TCRdb redid the calling of the multiplex PCR reads with MiXCR, one entry per CDR3 protein. Of about 270,000 distinct CDR3 sequences in the sample, approximately 25% were seen once.

The chain carries TRBV6-5 and TRBJ2-2; 9 bases are shared with TRBD2. The sequence derives from a woman in her thirties or forties with Graves' ophthalmopathy. The sample comprised blood. CDR3 DNA: TGTGCCAGCAGTTACTCTCCTAGCGGGAAGGTGGAGCTGTTTTTT. It specifies CASSYSPSGKVELFF.